The present entry profiles one T cell receptor (beta chain) with its context. This clone came up a few times. Its cognate antigen has yet to be identified. Base qualities are not provided; no much larger clone lies one nucleotide away. These data come from a study of vaccination effects on CD4 cells after COVID-19 (dated by TCRdb to 2021 to 2024). Turning to the overall study: In the ViraFEST assay, PBMC were stimulated with viral peptide pools, and antigen-specific CD4+ T cell clonotypes were then identified by expansion using TCR sequencing. SARS-CoV-2 spike-specific CD4+ TCR repertoires from before and after mRNA vaccination were compared in COVID-19 convalescent patients and in infection-naive vaccine recipients. Post-vaccine samples across the study were collected a median of 72 days after the second dose, with a range of 14 to 241. About 1.8 million PBMC per well were cultured with approximately 10 ug/ml peptides in IMDM containing approximately 4.5% human AB serum, about 9.6 IU/ml IL-2 and gentamicin. In the study, cultures from other donors were sequenced using the Oncomine TCR Beta short-read assay on an Illumina iSeq 100. A total of approximately 9 COVID-19 convalescent patients and several SARS-CoV-2-naive healthy vaccine recipients were included in the full study.

The receptor library was made with the immunoSEQ multiplex PCR assay. TCR beta CDR3 sequencing was performed on DNA from the cultured, isolated CD4+ T cells. The study's processing was this. Non-productive TCR sequences were removed, reads were trimmed to the CDR3 region, and CDR3s of at least 7 amino acids were retained. The MANAFEST web app was used to pick out antigen-specific clonotypes by comparing their expansion in peptide wells with that in reference cultures. To be called positive, a clone needed expansion at FDR<0.05 compared with the reference and with all other wells, an odds ratio greater than 5, and a frequency greater than 0.1% in two replicate wells. Cross-reactive clonotypes were defined as significantly expanded in SARS-CoV-2 spike wells and in at least one common cold coronavirus spike condition. Levenshtein distance calculated with the stringdist R package was used to assess CDR3 similarity, and unrooted trees were constructed with ape in R 3.6.1. Imported from immuneACCESS, the table was reduced by TCRdb to in-frame sequences with V and J called. These copies leave out some clones; in studies compared against another copy, an unresolved V gene accounts for under half, and the cause of the remainder is not known. The V and J calls and clone size were taken over from that table, and D and trimming were inferred from the DNA. For this sample the table gives about 73,000 clones, of which 65% to 80% were detected only once. Of the sample, more than 2% is held by the ten largest clones.

After less than 13 days of culture, CD4+ T cells were isolated with the EasySep CD4+ T cell isolation kit. Each participant got two doses of an mRNA SARS-CoV-2 vaccine, either BNT162b2 or mRNA-1273. The absence of prior SARS-CoV-2 infection in healthy vaccine recipients was confirmed by negative nucleocapsid antibodies before and after vaccination. Half of the culture medium was replaced with fresh IL-2-containing medium on days 3 and 7. Unless noted otherwise, every peptide stimulation condition was cultured in triplicate wells. Using Ficoll-Paque Plus gradient centrifugation, PBMC were separated from whole blood and then either used fresh or cryopreserved at -140C. The QIAamp micro DNA kit was used to extract genomic DNA from the cultured CD4+ T cells. The investigation overall reported the following: Both infection-induced and vaccine-induced clones contracted markedly at late post-vaccination timepoints, which is consistent with waning T cell responses. In healthy vaccine recipients, vaccine-induced clones were almost all SARS-CoV-2 mono-reactive, with only 1 of 255 being cross-reactive with common cold coronaviruses. Only a small number of convalescent patients were included, and no early post-infection timepoints were available, which limited the study.

Spanning cysteine to phenylalanine, the CDR3 consists of 16 amino acids. Only the CDR3 region is kept as DNA, spanning 48 bases read in frame from base 1. CDR1 KGHDR and CDR2 SFDVKD are derived from the germline V gene. Trimming costs V 2 bases and J 2 bases, and their ends lie 12 bases apart. The receptor comes from a human donor who received a COVID-19 vaccine. The sample was CD4+ T cells from PBMCs cultured without peptide, taken after COVID-19 vaccination. The chain couples TRBV24-1 to TRBJ1-5; the D segment could be TRBD1, given 5 matching bases. The sequence in DNA is TGTGCCACCAGTGATTCCGGGACGAGGGGCAATCAGCCCCAGCATTTT. The resulting protein is CATSDSGTRGNQPQHF.